This T cell receptor beta chain was identified in a study of CD8+ T cells in alopecia areata. Study information: Scoring treated patients' severity relied on the percentage of scalp area affected.

The V gene's germline CDR1 is SGHDT and CDR2 YYEEEE. V was pared by 2 bases and J by 9 bases, with 8 bases between. The CDR3 loop spans 11 amino acids. As for treatment: oral pan-JAK inhibitor, 5-10 mg twice daily. With regard to this clone: What it binds is not known.

It was cDNA, reverse transcribed from extracted RNA, that served as the sequencing template. Sequencing was performed with immunoSEQ multiplex PCR; in TCRdb, only in-frame clones are kept and a portion is missing. The table records 170,000 or so clones, roughly 53% of them present only once. Study results and limitations: Besides other cells, scalp samples also yield sequences of resident alphabeta T cells from normal skin.

The source material was CD8+ T cells sorted from blood, sampled at week 24, from a patient treated with tofacitinib. V gene TRBV5-6 combines with J gene TRBJ2-5; the D is unclear. This TCR was sampled from a human donor with alopecia areata. The CDR3 here is CASSLGRSQYF. The DNA of the CDR3 is TGTGCCAGCAGCTTAGGCCGTTCCCAGTACTTC.